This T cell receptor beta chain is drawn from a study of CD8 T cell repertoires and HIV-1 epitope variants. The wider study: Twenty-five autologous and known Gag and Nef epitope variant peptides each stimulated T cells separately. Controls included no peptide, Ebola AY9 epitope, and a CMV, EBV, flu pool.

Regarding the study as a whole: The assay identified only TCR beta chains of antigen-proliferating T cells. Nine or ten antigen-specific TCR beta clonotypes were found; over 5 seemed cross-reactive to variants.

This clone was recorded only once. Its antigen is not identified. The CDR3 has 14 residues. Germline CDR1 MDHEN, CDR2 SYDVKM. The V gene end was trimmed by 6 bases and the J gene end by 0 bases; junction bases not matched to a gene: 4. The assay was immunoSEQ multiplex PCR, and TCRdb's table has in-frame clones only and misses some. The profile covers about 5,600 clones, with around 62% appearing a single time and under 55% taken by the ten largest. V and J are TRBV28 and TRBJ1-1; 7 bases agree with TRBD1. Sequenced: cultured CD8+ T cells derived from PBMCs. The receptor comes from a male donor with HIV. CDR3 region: CASSVGTVNTEAFF. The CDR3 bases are TGTGCCAGCAGCGTAGGGACAGTGAACACTGAAGCTTTCTTT.